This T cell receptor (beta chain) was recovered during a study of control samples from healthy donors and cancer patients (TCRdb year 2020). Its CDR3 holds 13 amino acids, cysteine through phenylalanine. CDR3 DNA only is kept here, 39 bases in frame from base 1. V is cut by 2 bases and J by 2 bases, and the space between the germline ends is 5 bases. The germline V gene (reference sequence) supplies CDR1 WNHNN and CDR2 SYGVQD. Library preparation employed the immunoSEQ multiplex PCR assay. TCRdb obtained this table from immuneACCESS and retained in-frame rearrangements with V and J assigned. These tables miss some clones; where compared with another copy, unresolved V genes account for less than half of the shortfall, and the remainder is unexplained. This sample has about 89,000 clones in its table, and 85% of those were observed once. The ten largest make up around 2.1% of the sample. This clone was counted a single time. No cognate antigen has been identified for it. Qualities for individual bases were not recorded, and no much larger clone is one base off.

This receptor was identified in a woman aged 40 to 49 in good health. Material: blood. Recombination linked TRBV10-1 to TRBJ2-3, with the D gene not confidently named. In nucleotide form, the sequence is TGCGCCAGCAGTGAGGACCCCACAGATACGCAGTATTTT. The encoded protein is CASSEDPTDTQYF.